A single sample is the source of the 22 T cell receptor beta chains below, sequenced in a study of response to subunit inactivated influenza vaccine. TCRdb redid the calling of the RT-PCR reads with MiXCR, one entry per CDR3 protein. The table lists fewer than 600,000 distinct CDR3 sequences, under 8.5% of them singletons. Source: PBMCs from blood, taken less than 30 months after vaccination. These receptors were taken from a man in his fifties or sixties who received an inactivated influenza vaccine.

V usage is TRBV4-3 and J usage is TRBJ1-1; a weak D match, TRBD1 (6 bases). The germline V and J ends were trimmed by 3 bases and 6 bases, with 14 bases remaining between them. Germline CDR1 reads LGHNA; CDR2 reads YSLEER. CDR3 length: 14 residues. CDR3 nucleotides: TGCGCCAGCAGCCATCGCGGGGGGGCCGCTGAAGCTTTCTTT. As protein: CASSHRGGAAEAFF.

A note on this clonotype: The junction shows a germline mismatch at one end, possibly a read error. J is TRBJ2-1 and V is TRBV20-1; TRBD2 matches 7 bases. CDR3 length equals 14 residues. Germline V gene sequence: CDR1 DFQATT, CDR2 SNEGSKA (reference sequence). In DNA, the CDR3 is TGCAGTGCCAGAGGGCGGGAGACCCGGAATGAGCAGTTCTTC. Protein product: CSARGRETRNEQFF.

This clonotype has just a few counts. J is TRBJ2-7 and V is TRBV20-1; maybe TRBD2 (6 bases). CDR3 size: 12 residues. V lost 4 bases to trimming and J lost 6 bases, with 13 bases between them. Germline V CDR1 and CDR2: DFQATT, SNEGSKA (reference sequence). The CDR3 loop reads CSATREVVEQYF. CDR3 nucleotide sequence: TGCAGTGCTACCAGGGAGGTGGTCGAGCAGTACTTC.

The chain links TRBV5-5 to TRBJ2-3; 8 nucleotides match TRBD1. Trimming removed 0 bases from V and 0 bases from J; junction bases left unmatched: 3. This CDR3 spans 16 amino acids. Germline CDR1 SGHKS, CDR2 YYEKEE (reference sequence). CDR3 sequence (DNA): TGTGCCAGCAGCTTGGCCGACAGGGGAAGCACAGATACGCAGTATTTT. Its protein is CASSLADRGSTDTQYF. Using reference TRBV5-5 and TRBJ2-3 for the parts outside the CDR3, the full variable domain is DAGVTQSPTHLIKTRGQQVTLRCSPISGHKSVSWYQQVLGQGPQFIFQYYEKEERGRGNFPDRFSARQFPNYSSELNVNALLLGDSALYLCASSLADRGSTDTQYFGPGTRLTVL.

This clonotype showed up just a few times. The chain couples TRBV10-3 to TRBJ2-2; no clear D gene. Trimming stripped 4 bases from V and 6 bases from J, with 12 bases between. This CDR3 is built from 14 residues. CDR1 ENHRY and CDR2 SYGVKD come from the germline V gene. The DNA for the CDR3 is TGTGCCATCAGTGCACCCACCGGTTCCGGGGAGCTGTTTTTT. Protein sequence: CAISAPTGSGELFF.

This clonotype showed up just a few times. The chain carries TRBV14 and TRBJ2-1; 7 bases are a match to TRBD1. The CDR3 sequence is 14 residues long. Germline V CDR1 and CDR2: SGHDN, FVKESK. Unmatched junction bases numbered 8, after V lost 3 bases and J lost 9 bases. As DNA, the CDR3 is TGTGCCAGCAGCCACATGGACAGGCGTACTGAGCAGTTCTTC. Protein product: CASSHMDRRTEQFF.

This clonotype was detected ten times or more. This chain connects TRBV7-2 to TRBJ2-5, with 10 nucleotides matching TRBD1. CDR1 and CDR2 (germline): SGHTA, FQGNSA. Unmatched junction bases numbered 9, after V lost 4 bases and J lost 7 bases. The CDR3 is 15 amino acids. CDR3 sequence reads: CASSYPGQGTRTQYF. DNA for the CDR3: TGTGCCAGCAGCTATCCGGGACAGGGGACTAGGACCCAGTACTTC.

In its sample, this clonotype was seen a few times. In nucleotides, the CDR3 is TGTGCCAGCAGCCAGGACTATAACACAGATACGCAGTATTTT. Translating gives CASSQDYNTDTQYF. The chain joins TRBV11-2 to TRBJ2-3; D possibly corresponds to TRBD2 (6 bases). Germline V gives CDR1 SGHAT, CDR2 FQNNGV. The CDR3 extends over 14 amino acids. V was clipped by 5 bases and J by 2 bases, with 11 bases between them.

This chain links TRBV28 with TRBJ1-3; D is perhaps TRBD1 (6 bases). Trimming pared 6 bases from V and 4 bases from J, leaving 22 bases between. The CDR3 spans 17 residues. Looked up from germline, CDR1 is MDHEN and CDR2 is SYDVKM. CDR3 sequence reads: CASSHSGRGKLGNTIYF. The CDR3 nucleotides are TGTGCCAGCAGCCACTCGGGCAGGGGTAAATTAGGAAACACCATATATTTT.

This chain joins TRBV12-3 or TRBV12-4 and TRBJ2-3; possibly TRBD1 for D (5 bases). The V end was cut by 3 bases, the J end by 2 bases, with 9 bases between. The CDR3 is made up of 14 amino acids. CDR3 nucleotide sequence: TGTGCCAGCAGTTTGACAGAATACACAGATACGCAGTATTTT. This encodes CASSLTEYTDTQYF.

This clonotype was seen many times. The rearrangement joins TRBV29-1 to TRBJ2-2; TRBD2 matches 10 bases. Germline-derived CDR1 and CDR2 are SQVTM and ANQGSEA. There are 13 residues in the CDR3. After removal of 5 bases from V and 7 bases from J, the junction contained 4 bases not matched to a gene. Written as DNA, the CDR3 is TGCAGCGTTAAGCGGGAGGGCGGCGGGGAGCTGTTTTTT. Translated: CSVKREGGGELFF.

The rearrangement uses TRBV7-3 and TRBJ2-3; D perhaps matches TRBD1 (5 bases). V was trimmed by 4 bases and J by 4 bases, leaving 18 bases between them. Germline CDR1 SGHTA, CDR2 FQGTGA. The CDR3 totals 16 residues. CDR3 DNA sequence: TGTGCCAGCAGCTCTGGTTTGGGGCGCGGCTCAGATACGCAGTATTTT. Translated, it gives CASSSGLGRGSDTQYF. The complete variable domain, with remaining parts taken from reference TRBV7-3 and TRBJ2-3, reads GAGVSQTPSNKVTEKGKYVELRCDPISGHTALYWYRQSLGQGPEFLIYFQGTGAADDSGLPNDRFFAVRPEGSVSTLKIQRTERGDSAVYLCASSSGLGRGSDTQYFGPGTRLTVL.

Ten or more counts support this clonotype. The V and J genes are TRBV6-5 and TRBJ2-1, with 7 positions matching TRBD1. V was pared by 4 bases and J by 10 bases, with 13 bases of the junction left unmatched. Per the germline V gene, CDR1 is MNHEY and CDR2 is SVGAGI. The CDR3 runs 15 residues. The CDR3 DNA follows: TGTGCCAGCAGTTGGCCCTCGACAGGGACCGGGGAGCAGTTCTTC. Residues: CASSWPSTGTGEQFF.

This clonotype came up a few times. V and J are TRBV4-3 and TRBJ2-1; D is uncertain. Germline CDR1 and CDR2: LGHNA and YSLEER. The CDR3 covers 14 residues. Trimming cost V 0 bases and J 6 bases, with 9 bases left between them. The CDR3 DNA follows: TGCGCCAGCAGCCAAGATTTAGGTTTCAATGAGCAGTTCTTC. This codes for CASSQDLGFNEQFF.

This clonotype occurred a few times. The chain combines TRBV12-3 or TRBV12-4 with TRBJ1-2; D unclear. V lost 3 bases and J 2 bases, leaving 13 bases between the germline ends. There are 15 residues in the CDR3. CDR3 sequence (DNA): TGTGCCAGCAGTTTCACCGGGAAAGGAAACTATGGCTACACCTTC. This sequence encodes CASSFTGKGNYGYTF.

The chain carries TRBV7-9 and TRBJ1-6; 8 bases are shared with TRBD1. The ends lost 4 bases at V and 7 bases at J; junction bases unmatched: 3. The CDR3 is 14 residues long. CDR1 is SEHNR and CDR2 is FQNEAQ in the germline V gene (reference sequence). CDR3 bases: TGTGCCAGCAGCTCGGGACAGGAAAATTCACCCCTCCACTTT. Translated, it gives CASSSGQENSPLHF.

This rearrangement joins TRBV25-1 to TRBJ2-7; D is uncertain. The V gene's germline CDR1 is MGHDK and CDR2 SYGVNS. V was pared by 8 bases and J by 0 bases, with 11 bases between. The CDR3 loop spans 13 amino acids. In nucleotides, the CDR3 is TGTGCCAGCGAGCAACAGTTCTCCTACGAGCAGTACTTC. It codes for CASEQQFSYEQYF.

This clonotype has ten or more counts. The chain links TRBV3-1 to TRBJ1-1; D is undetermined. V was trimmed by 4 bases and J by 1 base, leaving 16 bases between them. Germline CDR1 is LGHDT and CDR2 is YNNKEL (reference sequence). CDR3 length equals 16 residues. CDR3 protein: CASSRLAQFENTEAFF. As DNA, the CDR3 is TGTGCCAGCAGCCGTTTGGCCCAGTTTGAGAACACTGAAGCTTTCTTT.

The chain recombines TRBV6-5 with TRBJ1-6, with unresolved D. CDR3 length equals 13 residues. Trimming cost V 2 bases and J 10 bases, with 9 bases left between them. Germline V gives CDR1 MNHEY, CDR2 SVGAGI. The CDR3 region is CASSYTRASPLHF. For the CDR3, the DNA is TGTGCCAGCAGTTACACACGGGCCTCACCCCTCCACTTT.

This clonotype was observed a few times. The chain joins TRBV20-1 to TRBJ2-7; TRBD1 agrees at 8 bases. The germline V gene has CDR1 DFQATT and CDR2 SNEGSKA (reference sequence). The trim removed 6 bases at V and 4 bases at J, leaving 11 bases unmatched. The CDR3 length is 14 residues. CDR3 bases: TGCAGTGCCGCGGACAGGGTTTTTGAGTACGAGCAGTACTTC. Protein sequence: CSAADRVFEYEQYF.

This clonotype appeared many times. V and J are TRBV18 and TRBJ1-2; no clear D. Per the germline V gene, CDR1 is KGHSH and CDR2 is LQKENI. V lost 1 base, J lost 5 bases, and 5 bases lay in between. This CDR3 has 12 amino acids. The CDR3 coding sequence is TGTGCCAGCTCACCACGGGATTATGGCTACACCTTC. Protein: CASSPRDYGYTF.

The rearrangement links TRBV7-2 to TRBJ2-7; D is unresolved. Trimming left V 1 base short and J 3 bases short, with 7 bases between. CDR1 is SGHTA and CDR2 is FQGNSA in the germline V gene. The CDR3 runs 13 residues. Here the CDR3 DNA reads TGTGCCAGCAGCTTAGTCGTGCACTACGAGCAGTACTTC. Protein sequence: CASSLVVHYEQYF. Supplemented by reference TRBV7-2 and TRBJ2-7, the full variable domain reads GAGVSQSPSNKVTEKGKDVELRCDPISGHTALYWYRQSLGQGLEFLIYFQGNSAPDKSGLPSDRFSAERTGGSVSTLTIQRTQQEDSAVYLCASSLVVHYEQYFGPGTRLTVT.